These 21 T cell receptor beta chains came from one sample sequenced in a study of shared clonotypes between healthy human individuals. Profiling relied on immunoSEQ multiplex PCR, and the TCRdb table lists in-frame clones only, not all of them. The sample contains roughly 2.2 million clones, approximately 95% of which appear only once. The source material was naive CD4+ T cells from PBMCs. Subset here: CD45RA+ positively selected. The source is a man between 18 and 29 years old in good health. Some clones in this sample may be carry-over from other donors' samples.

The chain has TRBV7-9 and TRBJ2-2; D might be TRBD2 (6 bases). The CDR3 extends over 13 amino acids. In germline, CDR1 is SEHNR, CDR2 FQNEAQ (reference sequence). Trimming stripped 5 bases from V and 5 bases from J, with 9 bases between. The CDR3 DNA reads TGTGCCAGCAGCCATGGGGGGACCGGGGAGCTGTTTTTT. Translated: CASSHGGTGELFF. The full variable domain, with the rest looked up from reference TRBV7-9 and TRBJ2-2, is DTGVSQNPRHKITKRGQNVTFRCDPISEHNRLYWYRQTLGQGPEFLTYFQNEAQLEKSRLLSDRFSAERPKGSFSTLEIQRTEQGDSAMYLCASSHGGTGELFFGEGSRLTVL.

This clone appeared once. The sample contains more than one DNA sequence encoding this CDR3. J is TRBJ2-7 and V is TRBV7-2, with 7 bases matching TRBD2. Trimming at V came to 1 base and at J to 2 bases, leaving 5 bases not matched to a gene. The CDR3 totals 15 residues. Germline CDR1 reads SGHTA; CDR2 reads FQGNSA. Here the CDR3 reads CASSLGQGLTYEQYF. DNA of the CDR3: TGTGCCAGCAGCTTAGGTCAGGGACTAACCTACGAGCAGTACTTC.

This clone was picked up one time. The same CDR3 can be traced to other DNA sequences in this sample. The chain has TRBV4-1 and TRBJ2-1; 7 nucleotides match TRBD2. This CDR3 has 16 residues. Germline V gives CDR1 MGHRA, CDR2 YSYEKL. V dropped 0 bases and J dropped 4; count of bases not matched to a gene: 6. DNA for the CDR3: TGCGCCAGCAGCCAAGATAGGCTAGCGGCATACAATGAGCAGTTCTTC. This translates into CASSQDRLAAYNEQFF.

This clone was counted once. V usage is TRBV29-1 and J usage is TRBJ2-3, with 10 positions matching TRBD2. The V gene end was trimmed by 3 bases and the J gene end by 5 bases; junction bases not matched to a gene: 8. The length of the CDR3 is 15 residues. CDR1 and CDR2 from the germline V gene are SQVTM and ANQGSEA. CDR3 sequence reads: CSVDGSGRGIDTQYF. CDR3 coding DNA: TGCAGCGTTGACGGGAGCGGGAGGGGCATAGATACGCAGTATTTT.

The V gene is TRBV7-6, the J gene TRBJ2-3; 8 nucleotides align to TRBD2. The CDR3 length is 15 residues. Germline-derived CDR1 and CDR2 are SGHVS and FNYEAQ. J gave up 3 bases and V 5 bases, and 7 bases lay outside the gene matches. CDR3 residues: CASSAGLVKTDTQYF. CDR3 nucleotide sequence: TGTGCCAGCAGCGCGGGACTAGTTAAAACAGATACGCAGTATTTT.

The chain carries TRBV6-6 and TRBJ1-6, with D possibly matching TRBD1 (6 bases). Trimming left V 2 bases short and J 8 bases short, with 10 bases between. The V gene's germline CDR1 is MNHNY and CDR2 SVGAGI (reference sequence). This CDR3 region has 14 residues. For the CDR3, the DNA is TGTGCCAGCAGTTACGAGGCAGGGGATTCACCCCTCCACTTT. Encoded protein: CASSYEAGDSPLHF.

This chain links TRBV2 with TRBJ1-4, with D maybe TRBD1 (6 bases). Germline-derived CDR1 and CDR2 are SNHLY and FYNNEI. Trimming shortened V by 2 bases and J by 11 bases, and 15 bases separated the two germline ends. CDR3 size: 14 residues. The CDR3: CASSETQTGSKLFF. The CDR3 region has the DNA TGTGCCAGCAGTGAAACTCAAACAGGGAGCAAACTGTTTTTT.

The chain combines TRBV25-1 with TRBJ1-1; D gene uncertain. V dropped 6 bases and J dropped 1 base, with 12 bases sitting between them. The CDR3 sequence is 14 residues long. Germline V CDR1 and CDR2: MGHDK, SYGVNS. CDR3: CASRGFGQNTEAFF. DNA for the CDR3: TGTGCCAGCAGAGGATTCGGGCAGAACACTGAAGCTTTCTTT.

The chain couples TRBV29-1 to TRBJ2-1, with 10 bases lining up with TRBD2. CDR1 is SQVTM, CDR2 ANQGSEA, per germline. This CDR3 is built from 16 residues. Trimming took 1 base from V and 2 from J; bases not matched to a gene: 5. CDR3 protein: CSVEGLAGATYNEQFF. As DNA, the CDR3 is TGCAGCGTTGAAGGGCTAGCGGGAGCTACCTACAATGAGCAGTTCTTC.

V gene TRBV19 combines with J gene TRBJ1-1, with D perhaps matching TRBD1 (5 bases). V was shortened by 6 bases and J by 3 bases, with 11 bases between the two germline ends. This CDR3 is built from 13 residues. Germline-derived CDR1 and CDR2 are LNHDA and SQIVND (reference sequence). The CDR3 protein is CASRKDSYTEAFF. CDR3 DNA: TGTGCCAGTAGAAAAGACAGTTACACTGAAGCTTTCTTT.

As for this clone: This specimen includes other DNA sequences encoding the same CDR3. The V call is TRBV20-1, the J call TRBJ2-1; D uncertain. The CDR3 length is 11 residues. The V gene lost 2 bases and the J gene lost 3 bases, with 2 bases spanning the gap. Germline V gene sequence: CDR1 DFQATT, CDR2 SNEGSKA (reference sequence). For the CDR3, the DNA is TGCAGTGCTAGAAGCTACAATGAGCAGTTCTTC. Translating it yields CSARSYNEQFF.

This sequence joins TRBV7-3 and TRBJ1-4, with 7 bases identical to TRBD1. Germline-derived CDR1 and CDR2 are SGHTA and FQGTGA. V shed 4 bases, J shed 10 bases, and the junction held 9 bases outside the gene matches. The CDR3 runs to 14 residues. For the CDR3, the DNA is TGTGCCAGCAGCTGGGGACAGCGGATGGGAAAACTGTTTTTT. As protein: CASSWGQRMGKLFF.

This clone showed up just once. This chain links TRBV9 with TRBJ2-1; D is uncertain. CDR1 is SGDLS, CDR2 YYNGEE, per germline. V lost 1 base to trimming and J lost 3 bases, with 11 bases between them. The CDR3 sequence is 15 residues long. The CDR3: CASSVSDRIYNEQFF. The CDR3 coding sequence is TGTGCCAGCAGCGTATCTGACCGGATCTACAATGAGCAGTTCTTC. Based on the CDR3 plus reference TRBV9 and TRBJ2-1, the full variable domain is DSGVTQTPKHLITATGQRVTLRCSPRSGDLSVYWYQQSLDQGLQFLIQYYNGEERAKGNILERFSAQQFPDLHSELNLSSLELGDSALYFCASSVSDRIYNEQFFGPGTRLTVL.

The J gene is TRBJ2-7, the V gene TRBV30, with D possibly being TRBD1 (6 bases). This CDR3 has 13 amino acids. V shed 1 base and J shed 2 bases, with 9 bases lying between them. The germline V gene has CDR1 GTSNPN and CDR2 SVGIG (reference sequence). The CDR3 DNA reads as TGTGCCTGGAGTGCAGGGGCGGCCTACGAGCAGTACTTC. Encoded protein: CAWSAGAAYEQYF.

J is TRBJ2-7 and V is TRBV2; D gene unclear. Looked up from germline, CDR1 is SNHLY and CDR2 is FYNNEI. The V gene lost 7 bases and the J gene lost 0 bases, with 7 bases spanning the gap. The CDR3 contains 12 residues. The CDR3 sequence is CASMHGSYEQYF. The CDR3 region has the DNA TGTGCCAGCATGCACGGCTCCTACGAGCAGTACTTC.

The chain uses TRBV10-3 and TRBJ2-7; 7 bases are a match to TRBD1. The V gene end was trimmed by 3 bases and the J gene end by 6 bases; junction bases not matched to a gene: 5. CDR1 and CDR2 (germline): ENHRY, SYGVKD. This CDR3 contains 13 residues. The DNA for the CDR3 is TGTGCCATCAGTGATACGACAGGGCCCGAGCAGTACTTC. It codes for CAISDTTGPEQYF.

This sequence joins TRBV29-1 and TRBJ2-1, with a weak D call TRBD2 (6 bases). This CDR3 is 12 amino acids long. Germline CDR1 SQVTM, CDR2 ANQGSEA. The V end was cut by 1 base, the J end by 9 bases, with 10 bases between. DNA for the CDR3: TGCAGCGTTGAAGTGGGGGGAGGTGAGCAGTTCTTC. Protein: CSVEVGGGEQFF.

Here the CDR3 DNA reads TGTGCCAGTAGTCACGTAGTCTCTGGAAACACCATATATTTT. Its translation is CASSHVVSGNTIYF. This chain joins TRBV19 and TRBJ1-3; D not resolved. The V gene lost 5 bases and the J gene lost 0 bases, with 8 bases spanning the gap. The length of the CDR3 is 14 residues. CDR1 is LNHDA and CDR2 is SQIVND in the germline V gene (reference sequence).

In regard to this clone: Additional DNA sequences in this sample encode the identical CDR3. The CDR3 nucleotides read TGTGCCAGCAGCGTAGAGAGCTCTGGAAACACCATATATTTT. This translates into CASSVESSGNTIYF. This chain joins TRBV9 and TRBJ1-3; D unresolved. Germline V gene lookup returns CDR1 SGDLS and CDR2 YYNGEE. The CDR3 has 14 amino acids. Trimming cost V 0 bases and J 0 bases, with 4 bases left between them.

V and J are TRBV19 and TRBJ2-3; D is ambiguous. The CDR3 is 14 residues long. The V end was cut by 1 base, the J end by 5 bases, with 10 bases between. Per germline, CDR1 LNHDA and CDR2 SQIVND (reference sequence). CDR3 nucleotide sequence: TGTGCCAGTAGTATAGCAGGTGGCATAGATACGCAGTATTTT. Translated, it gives CASSIAGGIDTQYF.

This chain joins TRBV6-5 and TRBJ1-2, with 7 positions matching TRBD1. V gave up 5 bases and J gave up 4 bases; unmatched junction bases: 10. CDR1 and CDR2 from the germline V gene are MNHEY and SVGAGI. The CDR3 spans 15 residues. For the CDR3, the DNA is TGTGCCAGCAGTCCCGCCAGGGGGTTCACCTATGGCTACACCTTC. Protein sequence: CASSPARGFTYGYTF.